What follows are 27 T cell receptor beta chains derived from one specimen sequenced in a study of synovial regulatory T cells in juvenile arthritis. TCRdb's copy holds only in-frame clones and misses some; the assay was immunoSEQ multiplex PCR. This sample contains just under 10,000 clones. Material: Treg cells from blood. Subset here: remaining (HLA-DR-negative) circulating blood Treg cells. The receptor set was obtained from a donor aged 2 to 35 with juvenile idiopathic arthritis.

J is TRBJ2-2 and V is TRBV5-1; the TRBD1 assignment by TCRdb is unverifiable without DNA. Germline CDR1 reads SGHRS; CDR2 reads YFSETQ. The CDR3 has 14 amino acids. The record lacks a DNA sequence. CDR3 residues: CASSQDRLIGELFF.

This chain connects TRBV6-4 to TRBJ2-3; no DNA is available, so the TRBD1 call from TCRdb remains unchecked. Per the germline V gene, CDR1 is MRHNA and CDR2 is SNTAGT. The CDR3 is made up of 13 amino acids. The DNA sequence is not available. The CDR3 spells CASSREGGDTQYF.

This chain links TRBV19 with TRBJ1-1. This CDR3 contains 10 residues. This entry has no DNA. Per germline, CDR1 LNHDA and CDR2 SQIVND (reference sequence). The CDR3 reads CASMRTVAFF.

The CDR3 protein is CAISGMGEGYTF. The chain has TRBV10-3 and TRBJ1-2. This CDR3 is built from 12 residues. This entry has no DNA. Germline-derived CDR1 and CDR2 are ENHRY and SYGVKD.

The chain couples TRBV6-6 to TRBJ1-2; the TRBD1 assignment by TCRdb is unverifiable without DNA. The length of the CDR3 is 13 residues. No nucleotide data were recorded. The germline gives CDR1 MNHNY, CDR2 SVGAGI (reference sequence). CDR3 in amino acids: CASKGQGFYGYTF.

The V gene is TRBV2, the J gene TRBJ2-7; as DNA is missing, the TRBD1 call by TCRdb cannot be tested. Germline V CDR1 and CDR2: SNHLY, FYNNEI. The CDR3 is made up of 15 amino acids. No DNA sequence is on record. CDR3 residues: CASIPGVGDGYEQYF. The whole variable domain, remainder taken from reference TRBV2 and TRBJ2-7, is EPEVTQTPSHQVTQMGQEVILRCVPISNHLYFYWYRQILGQKVEFLVSFYNNEISEKSEIFDDQFSVERPDGSNFTLKIRSTKLEDSAMYFCASIPGVGDGYEQYFGPGTRLTVT.

This chain connects TRBV4-2 to TRBJ2-7. Looked up from germline, CDR1 is LGHNA and CDR2 is YNFKEQ. This CDR3 has 14 residues. No DNA is recorded. The CDR3 loop reads CASSQDRFVYEQYF.

J is TRBJ2-7 and V is TRBV5-1; TCRdb picks TRBD2, but there is no DNA to check that call. This CDR3 is 17 amino acids long. The DNA is not on file. Germline loops: CDR1 SGHRS, CDR2 YFSETQ. CDR3 sequence reads: CASSPTLSGSSPYEQYF.

The chain links TRBV19 to TRBJ1-5. The CDR3 runs to 13 residues. DNA is not recorded here. The germline gives CDR1 LNHDA, CDR2 SQIVND (reference sequence). The CDR3 loop reads CASSIGGNQPQHF.

The chain is built from TRBV14 and TRBJ2-1; TCRdb returns TRBD2, unconfirmable since there is no DNA. Germline V gene sequence: CDR1 SGHDN, CDR2 FVKESK. The CDR3 runs 13 residues. The record lacks a DNA sequence. The CDR3 reads CASSWRASNEQFF.

CDR3 sequence reads: CTSSGGQPQHF. This rearrangement joins TRBV1 to TRBJ1-5. TRBV1 is marked as a pseudogene. The CDR3 runs 11 residues. There is no recorded DNA.

The chain links TRBV7-9 to TRBJ2-2; TCRdb designates TRBD1, a call that cannot be tested without DNA. The CDR3 totals 17 residues. No coding sequence is recorded. Germline V gives CDR1 SEHNR, CDR2 FQNEAQ (reference sequence). CDR3 sequence reads: CASSPFTIQGITGELFF.

The chain employs TRBV18 and TRBJ1-2. The CDR3 covers 11 residues. DNA is not on record. Germline V gene lookup returns CDR1 KGHSH and CDR2 LQKENI. This CDR3 reads CASSPDRGYTF.

V usage is TRBV28 and J usage is TRBJ2-3; checking the TCRdb D call of TRBD1 is not possible without DNA. Germline V gives CDR1 MDHEN, CDR2 SYDVKM. This CDR3 region has 16 residues. DNA is not on record. CDR3 in amino acids: CASSLFGTGIADTQYF. Combining the CDR3 with reference TRBV28 and TRBJ2-3 gives the whole variable domain DVKVTQSSRYLVKRTGEKVFLECVQDMDHENMFWYRQDPGLGLRLIYFSYDVKMKEKGDIPEGYSVSREKKERFSLILESASTNQTSMYLCASSLFGTGIADTQYFGPGTRLTVL.

By frequency, this clone is medium-sized. This chain links TRBV5-1 with TRBJ1-3. Germline V CDR1 and CDR2: SGHRS, YFSETQ. This CDR3 has 13 amino acids. No DNA sequence is on record. CDR3 residues: CASREGTGNTIYF.

Frequency places this clone as medium-sized. The rearrangement uses TRBV5-6 and TRBJ1-2; the TCRdb D gene call, TRBD1, has no DNA to confirm it. The CDR3 runs 11 residues. Only the protein is available. Germline V gene data show CDR1 as SGHDT and CDR2 as YYEEEE. The chain's CDR3 is CASSYTYGYTF. Filled out from reference TRBV5-6 and TRBJ1-2, the complete variable domain reads DAGVTQSPTHLIKTRGQQVTLRCSPKSGHDTVSWYQQALGQGPQFIFQYYEEEERQRGNFPDRFSGHQFPNYSSELNVNALLLGDSALYLCASSYTYGYTFGSGTRLTVV.

The chain couples TRBV19 to TRBJ1-1. Germline V gene data show CDR1 as LNHDA and CDR2 as SQIVND (reference sequence). The CDR3 runs 14 residues. Only the protein is on record. The CDR3 region is CASSLGSVNTEAFF.

This rearrangement joins TRBV5-1 to TRBJ1-5. The V gene's germline CDR1 is SGHRS and CDR2 YFSETQ. The CDR3 totals 14 residues. The DNA is unrecorded. The CDR3: CASSLASSVGPQHF.

The V gene is TRBV19, the J gene TRBJ1-2; the TCRdb call, TRBD1, lacks DNA for checking. Germline CDR1 is LNHDA and CDR2 is SQIVND (reference sequence). CDR3 length: 20 residues. The DNA is not on file. CDR3 loop: CASTRTGAPVVPAANYGYTF.

The chain employs TRBV4-3 and TRBJ2-3; TCRdb outputs TRBD2, but without DNA this stays unchecked. The CDR3 runs 15 residues. The record lacks a DNA sequence. Germline V lookup: CDR1 LGHNA, CDR2 YSLEER. The CDR3 spells CASSQDHYSTDTQYF.

The genes are TRBV29-1 and TRBJ2-4; TCRdb's D call of TRBD1 is untestable without DNA. CDR1 and CDR2 from the germline V gene are SQVTM and ANQGSEA. CDR3 length: 13 amino acids. The nucleotide record is missing. Here the CDR3 reads CSVEEGGWGQTYF.

The chain links TRBV6-5 to TRBJ1-5. Germline lookup yields CDR1 MNHEY and CDR2 SVGAGI. This CDR3 has 13 amino acids. No coding sequence is recorded. The CDR3 spells CASSYGGNQPQHF.

The chain links TRBV28 to TRBJ2-1; TCRdb names TRBD1, which stays unverified in the absence of DNA. In germline, CDR1 is MDHEN, CDR2 SYDVKM. The CDR3 length is 18 residues. No DNA appears here. The CDR3 loop reads CASSFMIWGPSSYNEQFF.

The rearrangement joins TRBV7-9 to TRBJ2-1. The CDR3 is made up of 14 amino acids. The DNA sequence is not available. CDR1 is SEHNR and CDR2 is FQNEAQ in the germline V gene (reference sequence). CDR3 residues: CASSLVVGHNEQFF.

The chain links TRBV27 to TRBJ1-2; TCRdb returns TRBD1, unconfirmable since there is no DNA. The CDR3 sequence is 14 residues long. The DNA sequence is not available. CDR1 and CDR2 from the germline V gene are MNHEY and SMNVEV (reference sequence). CDR3 sequence: CASSLTGPNYGYTF.

The J gene is TRBJ1-2, the V gene TRBV28; lacking DNA, the TRBD1 call made by TCRdb goes unchecked. From germline, CDR1 is MDHEN and CDR2 SYDVKM. The CDR3 is 12 residues long. The DNA is not on file. The CDR3 reads CASSLAQGGYTF.

The CDR3: CASSNLTIPGDGYTF. The chain employs TRBV21-1 and TRBJ1-2; TCRdb selects TRBD1, and the lack of DNA leaves this call unchecked. TRBV21-1 is reported as a pseudogene. The CDR3 runs 15 residues. Nucleotide data are not available.